This T cell receptor (beta chain) was captured by sequencing in a study of T cell changes during pregnancy in multiple sclerosis (dated by TCRdb to about 2019). At the level of the whole study: Changes in the T cell repertoire over the course of pregnancy were examined in this study in women with multiple sclerosis.

On this clone: What this receptor recognizes is not known. Base qualities are missing; no much larger clone stands one base away.

The protocol used for the library was the immunoSEQ multiplex PCR assay. TCRdb limited this immuneACCESS table to in-frame rearrangements with V and J called. A share of clones is missing; checked studies link under half to unresolved V genes, and the rest is unexplained. The sample yields about 44,000 clones; 80% to 95% were counted once. The ten biggest clones cover 0.4% to 0.55% of the sample. The CDR3 contains 17 residues, cysteine and phenylalanine counted. Just the 51-base CDR3 DNA is kept, in frame starting at base 1. The germline V gene encodes CDR1 SNHLY and CDR2 FYNNEI. V lost 6 bases and J lost 3 bases, and the count of bases not matched to a germline gene is 14.

The material sequenced was CD4+ T cells from peripheral blood mononuclear cells, taken in the third trimester of pregnancy. The sequence came from a female donor with multiple sclerosis, enrolled in a pregnancy study. The rearrangement combines TRBV2 with TRBJ2-5; 9 nucleotides in the junction match TRBD1. The DNA reads TGTGCCAGCAGACCACACCAGGGGACAGGGCCCGAAGAGACCCAGTACTTC. This is translated as CASRPHQGTGPEETQYF.